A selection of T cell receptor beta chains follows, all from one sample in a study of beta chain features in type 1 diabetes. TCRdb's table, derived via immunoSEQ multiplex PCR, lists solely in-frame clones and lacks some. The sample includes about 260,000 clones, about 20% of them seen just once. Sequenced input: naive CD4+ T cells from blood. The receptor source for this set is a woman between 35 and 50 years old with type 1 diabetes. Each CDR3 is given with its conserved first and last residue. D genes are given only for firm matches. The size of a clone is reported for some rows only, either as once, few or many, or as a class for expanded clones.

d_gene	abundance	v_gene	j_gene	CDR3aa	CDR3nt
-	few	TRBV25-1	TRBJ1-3	CASSDGVGNTIYF	TGTGCCAGCAGTGATGGAGTCGGAAACACCATATATTTT
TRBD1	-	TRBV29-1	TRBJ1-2	CSAGTGEDYGYTF	TGCAGCGCAGGGACAGGGGAGGACTATGGCTACACCTTC
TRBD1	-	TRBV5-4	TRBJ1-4	CASSAGTGQEKLFF	TGTGCCAGCAGCGCCGGGACAGGGCAAGAAAAACTGTTTTTT
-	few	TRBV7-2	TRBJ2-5	CASSSTGPQETQYF	TGTGCCAGCAGCTCTACGGGTCCCCAAGAGACCCAGTACTTC
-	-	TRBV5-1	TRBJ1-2	CASSLGQDNYGYTF	TGCGCCAGCAGCTTGGGACAAGATAACTATGGCTACACCTTC
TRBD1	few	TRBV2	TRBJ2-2	CASGPGGLSTGELFF	TGTGCCAGCGGTCCAGGGGGTCTAAGCACCGGGGAGCTGTTTTTT
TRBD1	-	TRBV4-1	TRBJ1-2	CASSLSGTGVFGYTF	TGCGCCAGCAGCCTGTCCGGGACAGGGGTATTCGGCTACACCTTC
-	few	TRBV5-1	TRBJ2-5	CASSFSGTQYF	TGCGCCAGCAGCTTTAGCGGGACCCAGTACTTC
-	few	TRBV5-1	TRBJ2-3	CASSLDSSTDTQYF	TGCGCCAGCAGCTTGGACAGCAGCACAGATACGCAGTATTTT
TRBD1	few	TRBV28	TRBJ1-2	CASSLTQGAPGGYGYTF	TGTGCCAGCAGTTTGACGCAGGGGGCCCCCGGAGGATATGGCTACACCTTC
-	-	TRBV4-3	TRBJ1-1	CASSQDAVNTEAFF	TGCGCCAGCAGCCAAGATGCGGTGAACACTGAAGCTTTCTTT
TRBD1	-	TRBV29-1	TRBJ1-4	CSASQGAGSEKLFF	TGCAGCGCATCCCAGGGGGCGGGATCAGAAAAACTGTTTTTT
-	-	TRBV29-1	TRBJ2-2	CSVGEGVYGGELFF	TGCAGCGTGGGAGAGGGGGTTTACGGCGGGGAGCTGTTTTTT
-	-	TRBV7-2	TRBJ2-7	CASSLGTVRGGEQYF	TGTGCCAGCAGCTTAGGGACTGTCCGAGGGGGCGAGCAGTACTTC
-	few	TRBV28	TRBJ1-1	CASSPPGGLAFF	TGTGCCAGCAGCCCCCCCGGGGGATTGGCTTTCTTT
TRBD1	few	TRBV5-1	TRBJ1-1	CASSSGTGTTEAFF	TGCGCCAGCAGCTCCGGGACAGGGACGACTGAAGCTTTCTTT
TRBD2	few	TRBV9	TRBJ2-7	CASSVAGGNDEQYF	TGTGCCAGCAGCGTAGCGGGAGGGAACGACGAGCAGTACTTC
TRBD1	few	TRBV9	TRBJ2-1	CASQGGSGQFF	TGTGCCTCCCAAGGGGGCTCAGGGCAGTTCTTC
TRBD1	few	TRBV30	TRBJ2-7	CAWSHVDRGNPYEQYF	TGTGCCTGGAGTCACGTGGACAGGGGCAACCCTTACGAGCAGTACTTC
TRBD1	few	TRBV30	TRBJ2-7	CAWRRAGGRSHEQYF	TGTGCCTGGAGGCGCGCAGGGGGCAGATCCCACGAGCAGTACTTC
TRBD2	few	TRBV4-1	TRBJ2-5	CASSQSGRGWETQYF	TGCGCCAGCAGCCAAAGCGGGAGGGGATGGGAGACCCAGTACTTC
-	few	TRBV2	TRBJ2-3	CASNGLGDTQYF	TGTGCCAGCAACGGACTTGGAGATACGCAGTATTTT
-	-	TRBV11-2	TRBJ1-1	CASSIRGGVSEAFF	TGTGCCAGCAGCATCAGAGGAGGGGTAAGCGAAGCTTTCTTT
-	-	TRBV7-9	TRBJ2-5	CASSFLDSQETQYF	TGTGCCAGCAGCTTTCTGGACAGCCAAGAGACCCAGTACTTC
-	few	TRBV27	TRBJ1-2	CASKPRLGTFYGYTF	TGTGCCAGCAAACCTAGGCTCGGGACATTCTATGGCTACACCTTC
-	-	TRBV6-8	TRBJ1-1	CASTPNHQGNTEAFF	TGTGCCAGCACCCCGAACCACCAGGGGAACACTGAAGCTTTCTTT
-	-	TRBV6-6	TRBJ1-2	CASSSLTAGVPYGYTF	TGTGCCAGCAGTTCCTTGACCGCGGGAGTCCCTTATGGCTACACCTTC
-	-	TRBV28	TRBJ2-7	CASSSTREQYF	TGTGCCAGCAGCTCCACTCGCGAGCAGTACTTC
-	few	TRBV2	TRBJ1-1	CASIIDGRAEAFF	TGTGCCAGCATCATTGATGGGAGGGCTGAAGCTTTCTTT
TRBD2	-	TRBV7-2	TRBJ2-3	CASSPLAGGTDTQYF	TGTGCCAGCAGCCCACTAGCGGGGGGCACAGATACGCAGTATTTT
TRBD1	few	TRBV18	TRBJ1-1	CASSSGQGSTEAFF	TGTGCCAGCTCATCGGGACAGGGGAGCACTGAAGCTTTCTTT
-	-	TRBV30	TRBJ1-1	CAGRRNTEAFF	TGTGCCGGCAGAAGGAACACTGAAGCTTTCTTT
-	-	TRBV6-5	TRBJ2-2	CASRELGGRSGELFF	TGTGCCAGCAGGGAATTAGGGGGTCGGTCCGGGGAGCTGTTTTTT
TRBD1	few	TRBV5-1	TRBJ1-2	CASSSRQGNYGYTF	TGCGCCAGCAGCTCAAGACAGGGAAACTATGGCTACACCTTC
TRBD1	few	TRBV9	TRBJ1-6	CASSAPSTGLNSPLHF	TGTGCCAGCAGCGCGCCCTCGACAGGGCTGAATTCACCCCTCCACTTT
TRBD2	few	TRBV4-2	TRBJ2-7	CASSRGLAELYEQYF	TGTGCCAGCAGCCGGGGACTAGCGGAACTCTACGAGCAGTACTTC
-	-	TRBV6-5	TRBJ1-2	CASSPPGVNYGYTF	TGTGCCAGCAGCCCCCCGGGGGTTAACTATGGCTACACCTTC
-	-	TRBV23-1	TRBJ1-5	CASSPRGGINQPQHF	TGCGCCAGCAGTCCCCGGGGAGGGATCAATCAGCCCCAGCATTTT
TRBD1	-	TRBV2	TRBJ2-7	CASSRDRGPLMGEQYF	TGTGCCAGCAGCCGGGACAGGGGGCCCCTTATGGGCGAGCAGTACTTC
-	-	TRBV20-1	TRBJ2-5	CSATREETQYF	TGCAGTGCAACCCGCGAAGAGACCCAGTACTTC
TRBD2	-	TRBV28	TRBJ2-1	CASSLRGLAGYNEQFF	TGTGCCAGCAGTTTAAGGGGACTAGCGGGTTACAATGAGCAGTTCTTC
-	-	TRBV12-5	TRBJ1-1	CASGLGQGGSGAEAFF	TGTGCTAGTGGTTTGGGTCAGGGAGGTTCGGGGGCTGAAGCTTTCTTT
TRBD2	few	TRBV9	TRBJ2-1	CASSVEGLEDEQFF	TGTGCCAGCAGCGTAGAGGGACTAGAAGATGAGCAGTTCTTC
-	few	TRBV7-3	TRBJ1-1	CASSLEGNTEAFF	TGTGCCAGCAGCTTAGAGGGCAACACTGAAGCTTTCTTT
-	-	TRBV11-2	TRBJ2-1	CASSLGANNEQFF	TGTGCCAGCAGCTTAGGAGCTAACAATGAGCAGTTCTTC
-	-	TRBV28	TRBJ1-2	CASSLSGRQGYTF	TGTGCCAGCAGTTTATCAGGCCGCCAGGGCTACACCTTC
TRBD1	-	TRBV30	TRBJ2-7	CAWDKTGDHEQYF	TGTGCCTGGGATAAAACAGGGGACCACGAGCAGTACTTC